This TCR beta chain was documented in a study of PD-1 blockade in classical Hodgkin lymphoma. Turning to the study itself: Patients received nivolumab 3 mg/kg intravenously every 2 weeks.

There are 10 residues in the CDR3. Trimming pared 8 bases from V and 5 bases from J, leaving 6 bases between. Germline V gene lookup returns CDR1 MNHNY and CDR2 SVGAGI (reference sequence). TCRdb's copy holds only in-frame clones and misses some; the assay was immunoSEQ multiplex PCR. The table shows tens of thousands of clones, with 66% occurring only once. The time point was: cycle 4 day 1 (C4D1), after five to seven weeks of nivolumab. All patients experienced relapse after autologous stem cell transplantation, and brentuximab vedotin exposure was variable. As concerns this clone: Its antigen is still unknown.

General study findings and limits: TCR diversity rose significantly by C4D1 in CD4+ but not CD8+ cells. The authors have not defined what causes the repertoire differences, possibly disease activity or prior therapy. Complete responders showed a baseline diversity that resembled the diversity of newly diagnosed patients.

The chain carries TRBV6-6 and TRBJ1-2, with D perhaps matching TRBD1 (5 bases). Sequenced here: peripheral blood mononuclear cells (PBMCs), sampled before the fourth cycle of nivolumab. This TCR came from a human donor with classical Hodgkin lymphoma. The CDR3: CASQGYGYTF. CDR3 in DNA: TGTGCCAGCCAGGGTTATGGCTACACCTTC.